This is a list of T cell receptor beta chains from one sample in a study of neurological immune-mediated disorders. TCRdb redid the calling of the 5' RACE reads with MiXCR, one entry per CDR3 protein. The sample has about 36,000 distinct CDR3 sequences; about a tenth are singletons. Sequenced: PBMCs. Every receptor here comes from a woman aged 30 to 39 with HTLV-1-associated myelopathy (HAM/TSP). CDR3s include the opening cysteine and the closing phenylalanine or tryptophan. The order of the fields is D gene, J gene, V gene, clone size, CDR3 protein, CDR3 DNA. D genes are given only for firm matches. The listing skips clone size in some rows; elsewhere it reads once, few, many or a size class.

D gene: NA; J gene: TRBJ2-1; V gene: TRBV10-3; clone size: many; CDR3 protein: CATLRGSSYNEQFF; CDR3 DNA: TGTGCCACGCTTAGGGGTAGCTCCTACAATGAGCAGTTCTTC
D gene: NA; J gene: TRBJ1-1; V gene: TRBV7-9; clone size: many; CDR3 protein: CASSLVGSGNFGNTEAFF; CDR3 DNA: TGTGCCAGCAGCTTAGTAGGGTCAGGGAACTTTGGGAACACTGAAGCTTTCTTT
D gene: TRBD2; J gene: TRBJ2-2; V gene: TRBV5-1; clone size: many; CDR3 protein: CASSFSGTMKGGELFF; CDR3 DNA: TGCGCCAGCAGCTTTTCCGGGACTATGAAGGGCGGGGAGCTGTTTTTT
D gene: TRBD1; J gene: TRBJ1-1; V gene: TRBV20-1; clone size: many; CDR3 protein: CSARKRTGGANTEAFF; CDR3 DNA: TGCAGTGCTAGAAAGAGGACAGGGGGCGCGAACACTGAAGCTTTCTTT
D gene: NA; J gene: TRBJ1-4; V gene: TRBV5-1; clone size: NA; CDR3 protein: CASREANEKLFF; CDR3 DNA: TGCGCCAGCAGAGAGGCTAATGAAAAACTGTTTTTT
D gene: NA; J gene: TRBJ1-2; V gene: TRBV7-9; clone size: many; CDR3 protein: CASSSDGAGYTF; CDR3 DNA: TGTGCCAGCAGCTCGGACGGCGCCGGCTACACCTTC
D gene: NA; J gene: TRBJ1-2; V gene: TRBV5-6; clone size: many; CDR3 protein: CASSFPGRWRDGYTF; CDR3 DNA: TGTGCCAGCAGCTTCCCCGGGAGGTGGAGGGACGGCTACACCTTC
D gene: NA; J gene: TRBJ2-7; V gene: TRBV5-1; clone size: many; CDR3 protein: CASSLQWGRDEQYF; CDR3 DNA: TGCGCCAGCAGCTTGCAGTGGGGCCGCGACGAGCAGTACTTC
D gene: NA; J gene: TRBJ1-5; V gene: TRBV20-1; clone size: many; CDR3 protein: CSASTSHNQPQHF; CDR3 DNA: TGCAGTGCTAGTACCAGCCACAATCAGCCCCAGCATTTT
D gene: NA; J gene: TRBJ2-3; V gene: TRBV2; clone size: many; CDR3 protein: CASSESQAATDTQYF; CDR3 DNA: TGTGCCAGCAGTGAATCGCAGGCAGCCACAGATACGCAGTATTTT
D gene: NA; J gene: TRBJ2-7; V gene: TRBV7-9; clone size: many; CDR3 protein: CASSLEVYGIDF; CDR3 DNA: TGTGCCAGCAGCTTAGAGGTCTACGGCATAGACTTC
D gene: NA; J gene: TRBJ1-1; V gene: TRBV29-1; clone size: many; CDR3 protein: CSVVGSGGTEAFF; CDR3 DNA: TGCAGCGTTGTCGGGTCCGGGGGCACTGAAGCTTTCTTT
D gene: NA; J gene: TRBJ2-7; V gene: TRBV10-3; clone size: many; CDR3 protein: CAISESTDYEQYF; CDR3 DNA: TGTGCCATCAGTGAGTCGACGGACTACGAGCAGTACTTC
D gene: NA; J gene: TRBJ2-3; V gene: TRBV20-1; clone size: many; CDR3 protein: CSVTKGSTDTQYF; CDR3 DNA: TGCAGTGTCACGAAGGGTAGCACAGATACGCAGTATTTT
D gene: NA; J gene: TRBJ1-1; V gene: TRBV20-1; clone size: many; CDR3 protein: CSARPPVLPEAFF; CDR3 DNA: TGCAGTGCTAGACCTCCTGTGCTCCCTGAAGCTTTCTTT
D gene: NA; J gene: TRBJ2-6; V gene: TRBV6-2/TRBV6-3; clone size: many; CDR3 protein: CASSYSQVGSGANVLTF; CDR3 DNA: TGTGCCAGCAGTTACTCACAGGTTGGCTCTGGGGCCAACGTCCTGACTTTC
D gene: NA; J gene: TRBJ1-1; V gene: TRBV10-3; clone size: NA; CDR3 protein: CAIRGDTEAFF; CDR3 DNA: TGTGCCATCAGGGGAGACACTGAAGCTTTCTTT
D gene: NA; J gene: TRBJ2-1; V gene: TRBV5-1; clone size: many; CDR3 protein: CASSLQTGSYNEQFF; CDR3 DNA: TGCGCCAGCAGCTTGCAGACAGGATCCTACAATGAGCAGTTCTTC
D gene: NA; J gene: TRBJ2-7; V gene: TRBV6-5; clone size: many; CDR3 protein: CATASAGEEDEQYF; CDR3 DNA: TGTGCCACCGCTTCAGCCGGGGAAGAGGACGAGCAGTACTTC
D gene: NA; J gene: TRBJ1-2; V gene: TRBV2; clone size: NA; CDR3 protein: CASSPREWPEDGYTF; CDR3 DNA: TGTGCCAGCAGTCCCCGGGAGTGGCCCGAAGATGGCTACACCTTC
D gene: NA; J gene: TRBJ1-5; V gene: TRBV20-1; clone size: many; CDR3 protein: CSARTAVNQPQHF; CDR3 DNA: TGCAGTGCTAGAACTGCGGTTAATCAGCCCCAGCATTTT
D gene: NA; J gene: TRBJ1-6; V gene: TRBV5-1; clone size: many; CDR3 protein: CASSLDYGSSYNSPLHF; CDR3 DNA: TGCGCCAGCAGCTTGGATTACGGGAGCTCCTATAATTCACCCCTCCACTTT
D gene: TRBD2; J gene: TRBJ2-7; V gene: TRBV20-1; clone size: many; CDR3 protein: CSARGAAGGLAYEQYF; CDR3 DNA: TGCAGTGCTAGAGGGGCTGCGGGGGGTTTGGCCTACGAGCAGTACTTC
D gene: NA; J gene: TRBJ2-3; V gene: TRBV20-1; clone size: many; CDR3 protein: CSRRTTISDTQYF; CDR3 DNA: TGCAGCAGAAGGACCACGATTTCAGATACGCAGTATTTT
D gene: NA; J gene: TRBJ1-1; V gene: TRBV7-9; clone size: many; CDR3 protein: CASIGATPEAFF; CDR3 DNA: TGTGCCAGCATCGGGGCGACACCTGAAGCTTTCTTT
D gene: TRBD1; J gene: TRBJ1-5; V gene: TRBV5-5; clone size: few; CDR3 protein: CARTGVRNQPQNF; CDR3 DNA: TGTGCCAGGACAGGGGTTCGCAATCAGCCCCAGAATTTT
D gene: NA; J gene: TRBJ2-3; V gene: TRBV20-1; clone size: many; CDR3 protein: CSASGVSTDTQYF; CDR3 DNA: TGCAGTGCTTCTGGGGTTAGTACAGATACGCAGTATTTT
D gene: NA; J gene: TRBJ1-1; V gene: TRBV6-5; clone size: many; CDR3 protein: CASSYTVGGNTEAFF; CDR3 DNA: TGTGCCAGCAGTTACACGGTAGGAGGGAACACTGAAGCTTTCTTT
D gene: NA; J gene: TRBJ2-7; V gene: TRBV7-2; clone size: NA; CDR3 protein: CASSIPPGGLYEQYF; CDR3 DNA: TGTGCCAGCAGCATACCCCCCGGGGGGCTTTACGAGCAGTACTTC
D gene: TRBD2; J gene: TRBJ2-3; V gene: TRBV20-1; clone size: many; CDR3 protein: CSAKKGTSGGVGRDTQYF; CDR3 DNA: TGCAGTGCTAAAAAAGGGACTAGCGGGGGGGTGGGTAGGGATACGCAGTATTTT
D gene: TRBD1; J gene: TRBJ2-7; V gene: TRBV20-1; clone size: NA; CDR3 protein: CSASEQGTNEQYF; CDR3 DNA: TGCAGTGCTTCTGAACAGGGGACGAACGAGCAGTACTTC
D gene: NA; J gene: TRBJ2-1; V gene: TRBV4-1; clone size: many; CDR3 protein: CASSQDEGPAAYNEQFF; CDR3 DNA: TGCGCCAGCAGCCAAGATGAGGGCCCCGCCGCCTACAATGAGCAGTTCTTC
D gene: NA; J gene: TRBJ1-1; V gene: TRBV5-1; clone size: many; CDR3 protein: CASSLEVGFKVPEAFF; CDR3 DNA: TGCGCCAGCAGCTTGGAAGTAGGCTTTAAAGTCCCTGAAGCTTTCTTT
D gene: NA; J gene: TRBJ1-2; V gene: TRBV20-1; clone size: many; CDR3 protein: CSASLILLATTANYGYTF; CDR3 DNA: TGCAGTGCTAGCTTAATATTACTGGCCACCACGGCTAACTATGGCTACACCTTC
D gene: TRBD2; J gene: TRBJ2-3; V gene: TRBV20-1; clone size: many; CDR3 protein: CSARREPTDTQYF; CDR3 DNA: TGCAGTGCCAGGCGGGAGCCCACAGATACGCAGTATTTT
D gene: NA; J gene: TRBJ2-4; V gene: TRBV6-6; clone size: few; CDR3 protein: CASSSPTVAKNIQYF; CDR3 DNA: TGTGCCAGCAGTAGCCCGACGGTAGCCAAAAACATTCAGTACTTC
D gene: TRBD1; J gene: TRBJ1-2; V gene: TRBV20-1; clone size: many; CDR3 protein: CSARTGGRMGGNYGYTF; CDR3 DNA: TGCAGTGCCCGGACAGGGGGGCGTATGGGTGGGAACTATGGCTACACCTTC
D gene: NA; J gene: TRBJ1-5; V gene: TRBV20-1; clone size: NA; CDR3 protein: CSDRGGQNHPQHF; CDR3 DNA: TGCAGTGATAGAGGCGGGCAGAATCATCCCCAGCATTTT
D gene: TRBD1; J gene: TRBJ2-7; V gene: TRBV5-1; clone size: many; CDR3 protein: CASSSGQPSPHYEQYF; CDR3 DNA: TGCGCCAGCAGCTCGGGACAGCCTAGCCCTCACTACGAGCAGTACTTC
D gene: NA; J gene: TRBJ1-2; V gene: TRBV20-1; clone size: NA; CDR3 protein: CSASSGGGSYVYTF; CDR3 DNA: TGCAGTGCTAGTTCGGGGGGCGGGAGCTATGTCTACACCTTC
D gene: NA; J gene: TRBJ1-5; V gene: TRBV16; clone size: many; CDR3 protein: CASSQPDRYSNQPQHF; CDR3 DNA: TGTGCCAGCAGCCAACCCGACAGGTATAGCAATCAGCCCCAGCATTTT
D gene: NA; J gene: TRBJ2-7; V gene: TRBV20-1; clone size: many; CDR3 protein: CSASRTYEQYF; CDR3 DNA: TGCAGTGCTAGTCGGACCTACGAGCAGTACTTC
D gene: TRBD2; J gene: TRBJ2-7; V gene: TRBV20-1; clone size: NA; CDR3 protein: CSARDRLAGVVEQYF; CDR3 DNA: TGCAGTGCTAGAGACCGGCTAGCGGGGGTCGTCGAGCAGTACTTC
D gene: NA; J gene: TRBJ1-1; V gene: TRBV20-1; clone size: many; CDR3 protein: CSASRDRIIRTEAFF; CDR3 DNA: TGCAGTGCTAGTCGGGACCGGATAATAAGAACTGAAGCTTTCTTT
D gene: NA; J gene: TRBJ2-7; V gene: TRBV5-5; clone size: many; CDR3 protein: CASSLSHEQYF; CDR3 DNA: TGTGCCAGCAGCTTGAGTCACGAGCAGTACTTC
D gene: TRBD2; J gene: TRBJ2-5; V gene: TRBV20-1; clone size: NA; CDR3 protein: CSAPPSLTSGAATGFTQYF; CDR3 DNA: TGCAGTGCTCCACCCTCCCTGACTAGCGGGGCTGCTACCGGGTTCACCCAGTACTTC
D gene: NA; J gene: TRBJ1-6; V gene: TRBV6-5; clone size: many; CDR3 protein: CASSYSIPGSSYNSPLHF; CDR3 DNA: TGTGCCAGCAGTTACTCGATTCCGGGAAGCTCCTATAATTCACCCCTCCACTTT
D gene: NA; J gene: TRBJ2-3; V gene: TRBV20-1; clone size: many; CDR3 protein: CSARALALRGGTDTQYF; CDR3 DNA: TGCAGTGCTAGAGCCCTCGCCCTGAGGGGGGGCACAGATACGCAGTATTTT
D gene: TRBD1; J gene: TRBJ1-1; V gene: TRBV19; clone size: NA; CDR3 protein: CASRYRDRGLRMNTEAFF; CDR3 DNA: TGTGCCAGTAGGTATCGGGACAGGGGGCTGAGGATGAACACTGAAGCTTTCTTT
D gene: TRBD1; J gene: TRBJ1-2; V gene: TRBV6-1; clone size: few; CDR3 protein: CASRGLTGTGVGGYTF; CDR3 DNA: TGTGCCAGCAGAGGACTAACCGGGACAGGGGTTGGAGGCTACACCTTC
D gene: TRBD1; J gene: TRBJ1-2; V gene: TRBV28; clone size: many; CDR3 protein: CASSFTRGLGGYTF; CDR3 DNA: TGTGCCAGCAGTTTTACCAGGGGGCTGGGTGGCTACACCTTC
D gene: TRBD1; J gene: TRBJ1-5; V gene: TRBV5-5; clone size: many; CDR3 protein: CASSSYGQGNQPQHF; CDR3 DNA: TGTGCCAGCAGCAGCTACGGACAGGGGAATCAGCCCCAGCATTTT
D gene: TRBD1; J gene: TRBJ2-7; V gene: TRBV5-1; clone size: many; CDR3 protein: CASSQGQFSYEQYF; CDR3 DNA: TGCGCCAGCTCCCAGGGACAGTTCTCCTACGAGCAGTACTTC
D gene: NA; J gene: TRBJ2-7; V gene: TRBV7-2; clone size: many; CDR3 protein: CASSRGASYEQYF; CDR3 DNA: TGTGCCAGCAGCCGGGGGGCATCCTACGAGCAGTACTTC
D gene: TRBD2; J gene: TRBJ2-7; V gene: TRBV11-2; clone size: many; CDR3 protein: CASSPRLAGGTEQYF; CDR3 DNA: TGTGCCAGCAGCCCTAGACTAGCGGGGGGAACCGAGCAGTACTTC
D gene: NA; J gene: TRBJ2-1; V gene: TRBV20-1; clone size: many; CDR3 protein: CSASYRPGTSKSYNEQFF; CDR3 DNA: TGCAGTGCTAGTTATCGCCCCGGGACGTCCAAGTCCTACAATGAGCAGTTCTTC
D gene: NA; J gene: TRBJ1-1; V gene: TRBV6-1; clone size: many; CDR3 protein: CASSELGEGMNTEAFF; CDR3 DNA: TGTGCCAGCAGTGAACTGGGGGAAGGGATGAACACTGAAGCTTTCTTT